One sample yielded the 28 T cell receptor beta chains listed below, sequenced in a study of blood T cell repertoires in COVID-19. Repertoires were generated with immunoSEQ multiplex PCR, while TCRdb's copy carries only in-frame clones and drops some. The sample carries 9,500 to 15,000 clones, around 90% recorded once. The sequenced material came from peripheral blood. The receptors come from a man aged 70 or older with active COVID-19.

The chain recombines TRBV27 with TRBJ2-3; the match to TRBD1 covers 10 bases. The J segment lost 5 bases and the V segment lost 8 bases, leaving 10 bases of the junction unmatched. Looked up from germline, CDR1 is MNHEY and CDR2 is SMNVEV (reference sequence). The CDR3 has 15 residues. CDR3: CASRLDRGQGDTQYF. The DNA of the CDR3 is TGTGCCAGCCGATTAGACAGGGGGCAGGGAGATACGCAGTATTTT.

The chain employs TRBV6-5 and TRBJ1-4, with a weak D call TRBD1 (5 bases). The CDR3 totals 15 residues. Germline V gives CDR1 MNHEY, CDR2 SVGAGI. Trimming removed 0 bases from V and 5 bases from J, with 10 bases in between. CDR3 amino acids: CASSYSGTPNEKLFF. The CDR3 DNA sequence: TGTGCCAGCAGTTACTCCGGGACTCCGAATGAAAAACTGTTTTTT.

The chain links TRBV6-2 or TRBV6-3 to TRBJ1-1; 7 bases are shared with TRBD1. Germline trimming cut 2 bases from V and 3 bases from J; bases unmatched to any gene: 9. This CDR3 has 16 residues. Germline lookup yields CDR1 MNHEY and CDR2 SVGEGT. The CDR3 loop reads CASSYRAGGEDTEAFF. CDR3 bases: TGTGCCAGCAGTTACAGGGCAGGGGGTGAAGACACTGAAGCTTTCTTT.

J is TRBJ2-2 and V is TRBV7-8; 8 nucleotides match TRBD1. There are 15 residues in the CDR3. Trimming at V came to 4 bases and at J to 7 bases, leaving 8 bases not matched to a gene. CDR1 is SGHVS, CDR2 FQNEAQ, per germline. CDR3 DNA: TGTGCCAGCAGCTCGGGACAGGCCCTCATCGGGGAGCTGTTTTTT. It specifies CASSSGQALIGELFF.

This rearrangement joins TRBV9 to TRBJ2-1; D unclear. Germline assignment: CDR1 SGDLS and CDR2 YYNGEE. This CDR3 is 14 amino acids long. Trimming cost V 4 bases and J 0 bases, with 8 bases left between them. CDR3 in DNA: TGTGCCAGCAGCCCCAGTGTCTCCTACAATGAGCAGTTCTTC. This sequence encodes CASSPSVSYNEQFF. Variable domain in full (rest from reference TRBV9 and TRBJ2-1): DSGVTQTPKHLITATGQRVTLRCSPRSGDLSVYWYQQSLDQGLQFLIQYYNGEERAKGNILERFSAQQFPDLHSELNLSSLELGDSALYFCASSPSVSYNEQFFGPGTRLTVL.

The chain employs TRBV7-9 and TRBJ2-2; D may be TRBD1 (5 bases). The CDR3 contains 16 residues. Germline loops: CDR1 SEHNR, CDR2 FQNEAQ (reference sequence). Trimming stripped 5 bases from V and 3 bases from J, with 16 bases between. The CDR3 loop reads CASSTLDSIDTGELFF. Written as DNA, the CDR3 is TGTGCCAGCAGCACATTAGACAGTATTGACACCGGGGAGCTGTTTTTT.

The chain has TRBV5-6 and TRBJ1-4; D gene uncertain. The CDR3 runs 13 residues. Germline V gene lookup returns CDR1 SGHDT and CDR2 YYEEEE. Trimming stripped 1 base from V and 7 bases from J, with 8 bases between. In DNA, the CDR3 is TGTGCCAGCAGCTTGTGGGAGGGTGAAAAACTGTTTTTT. As protein: CASSLWEGEKLFF.

The chain is built from TRBV3-1 (or the pseudogene TRBV3-2) and TRBJ2-7; D not resolved. CDR1 and CDR2 from the germline V gene are LGHDT and YNNKEL (reference sequence). This CDR3 comprises 13 residues. Trimming shortened V by 2 bases and J by 3 bases, and 8 bases separated the two germline ends. CDR3 in amino acids: CASSQLLFYEQYF. CDR3 in DNA: TGTGCCAGCAGCCAACTCCTTTTCTACGAGCAGTACTTC.

The V call is TRBV4-3, the J call TRBJ1-4; D ambiguous. Deletions cut 3 bases from V and 0 bases from J, with 8 bases between. Germline V gene data show CDR1 as LGHNA and CDR2 as YSLEER. The CDR3 length is 15 residues. In DNA form, the CDR3 reads TGCGCCAGCAGCCAGCGTCTTGCAACTAATGAAAAACTGTTTTTT. Its protein product is CASSQRLATNEKLFF.

The CDR3 is CASPRETSRRGRGNEQFF. The CDR3 region has the DNA TGTGCCAGCCCTCGGGAGACTAGCAGGAGAGGTCGTGGCAATGAGCAGTTCTTC. This chain joins TRBV9 and TRBJ2-1; 7 bases fit TRBD2. The CDR3 spans 18 residues. With 7 bases clipped from V and 6 bases from J, the junction kept 22 bases outside the gene matches. CDR1 is SGDLS, CDR2 YYNGEE, per germline.

This chain joins TRBV9 and TRBJ2-7; 8 bases fit TRBD2. The CDR3 runs to 14 residues. The germline V gene has CDR1 SGDLS and CDR2 YYNGEE. Unmatched junction bases numbered 7, after V lost 4 bases and J lost 4 bases. The CDR3 reads CASSHGGARYEQYF. CDR3 sequence (DNA): TGTGCCAGCAGCCACGGGGGGGCGAGGTACGAGCAGTACTTC.

DNA for the CDR3: TGTGCCAGCAGTGACGACGGGGTTTCCTACGAGCAGTACTTC. As protein: CASSDDGVSYEQYF. The chain combines TRBV6-1 with TRBJ2-7; tentatively, D is TRBD2 (5 bases). CDR3 length: 14 amino acids. With 3 bases removed from V and 1 base from J, the gap between germline ends came to 10 bases. The germline CDR1 and CDR2 sequences are MNHNS and SASEGT.

This chain links TRBV7-6 with TRBJ2-3; maybe TRBD2 (6 bases). Trimming took 5 bases from V and 3 from J, leaving 18 bases between them. CDR3 length: 16 amino acids. Per the germline V gene, CDR1 is SGHVS and CDR2 is FNYEAQ. This chain's CDR3 is CASSLSAGGLTDTQYF. CDR3 DNA sequence: TGTGCCAGCAGCCTCAGTGCAGGAGGACTAACAGATACGCAGTATTTT. Variable domain in full (rest from reference TRBV7-6 and TRBJ2-3): GAGVSQSPRYKVTKRGQDVALRCDPISGHVSLYWYRQALGQGPEFLTYFNYEAQQDKSGLPNDRFSAERPEGSISTLTIQRTEQRDSAMYRCASSLSAGGLTDTQYFGPGTRLTVL.

This clone appeared once. The gene calls are TRBV3-1 (or the pseudogene TRBV3-2) and TRBJ2-2; a weak D match, TRBD2 (6 bases). This CDR3 has 15 residues. CDR1 and CDR2 from the germline V gene are LGHDT and YNNKEL (reference sequence). Trimming pared 5 bases from V and 1 base from J, leaving 11 bases between. CDR3 DNA sequence: TGTGCCAGCAGCGGTGATAGCGGGAACACCGGGGAGCTGTTTTTT. Amino acid sequence: CASSGDSGNTGELFF.

The CDR3: CASSYGGSGSSYEQYF. The DNA of the CDR3 is TGTGCCAGCAGTTACGGAGGAAGCGGGAGCTCCTACGAGCAGTACTTC. The gene calls are TRBV6-2 or TRBV6-3 and TRBJ2-7; 8 bases agree with TRBD2. The V gene's germline CDR1 is MNHEY and CDR2 SVGEGT. Trimming cost V 2 bases and J 0 bases; bases outside gene matches: 6. The CDR3 spans 16 residues.

The chain joins TRBV7-2 to TRBJ2-7, with a weak D call TRBD1 (7 bases). The germline gives CDR1 SGHTA, CDR2 FQGNSA. V was trimmed by 2 bases and J by 2 bases, leaving 13 bases between them. The CDR3 spans 15 residues. The CDR3 loop reads CASSLYRGTAYEQYF. As DNA, the CDR3 is TGTGCCAGCAGCTTATATCGGGGGACAGCCTACGAGCAGTACTTC.

V usage is TRBV19 and J usage is TRBJ2-1; 7 bases are shared with TRBD1. This CDR3 region has 15 residues. The germline V gene encodes CDR1 LNHDA and CDR2 SQIVND (reference sequence). The J segment lost 2 bases and the V segment lost 5 bases, leaving 6 bases of the junction unmatched. The CDR3 DNA follows: TGTGCCAGTAGTGTCCACAGGGGCCCCTACAATGAGCAGTTCTTC. Its protein is CASSVHRGPYNEQFF.

The genes are TRBV4-2 and TRBJ1-2; D is undetermined. CDR1 is LGHNA and CDR2 is YNFKEQ in the germline V gene. CDR3 size: 15 residues. V was shortened by 0 bases and J by 0 bases, with 8 bases between the two germline ends. This chain's CDR3 is CASSQDPSSNYGYTF. CDR3 coding DNA: TGTGCCAGCAGCCAAGACCCGAGTTCTAACTATGGCTACACCTTC.

DNA of the CDR3: TGCGCCAGCAGCTTGGGAGCGGTGAACACTGAAGCTTTCTTT. It yields the protein CASSLGAVNTEAFF. This sequence joins TRBV5-1 and TRBJ1-1; D call uncertain. Germline V CDR1 and CDR2: SGHRS, YFSETQ. This CDR3 has 14 residues. Trimming removed 0 bases from V and 0 bases from J, with 6 bases in between. Full variable domain (remainder filled in from reference TRBV5-1 and TRBJ1-1): KAGVTQTPRYLIKTRGQQVTLSCSPISGHRSVSWYQQTPGQGLQFLFEYFSETQRNKGNFPGRFSGRQFSNSRSEMNVSTLELGDSALYLCASSLGAVNTEAFFGQGTRLTVV.

The V and J genes are TRBV7-9 and TRBJ1-2; the D is unclear. CDR1 and CDR2 (germline): SEHNR, FQNEAQ (reference sequence). The V end lost 6 bases, the J end lost 8 bases, and 25 bases lay between the germline ends. CDR3 length: 16 amino acids. The CDR3 DNA reads TGTGCCAGCAGGCTCCGAACAGCACTCCCCCAGAACGGCTACACCTTC. This gives the protein CASRLRTALPQNGYTF.

The chain has TRBV11-3 and TRBJ1-1; no clear D gene. CDR3 length equals 13 residues. V was trimmed by 3 bases and J by 1 base, leaving 6 bases between them. Germline values: CDR1 SGHNT, CDR2 YENEEA. The CDR3: CASSFAGNTEAFF. CDR3 DNA sequence: TGTGCCAGCAGCTTTGCGGGGAACACTGAAGCTTTCTTT.

The chain combines TRBV5-1 with TRBJ1-1; 7 positions agree with TRBD1. From germline, CDR1 is SGHRS and CDR2 YFSETQ. The CDR3 sequence is 16 residues long. V shed 0 bases and J 0 bases; nucleotides not matched to a gene: 5. CDR3 amino acids: CASSLGGQFMNTEAFF. The CDR3 DNA reads as TGCGCCAGCAGCTTGGGGGGACAGTTCATGAACACTGAAGCTTTCTTT. Full variable domain (outside the CDR3, taken from reference TRBV5-1 and TRBJ1-1): KAGVTQTPRYLIKTRGQQVTLSCSPISGHRSVSWYQQTPGQGLQFLFEYFSETQRNKGNFPGRFSGRQFSNSRSEMNVSTLELGDSALYLCASSLGGQFMNTEAFFGQGTRLTVV.

This chain uses TRBV5-5 with TRBJ1-2; perhaps TRBD1 as D (5 bases). With 2 bases removed from V and 7 bases from J, the gap between germline ends came to 12 bases. The CDR3 sequence is 13 residues long. CDR1 is SGHKS and CDR2 is YYEKEE in the germline V gene (reference sequence). The CDR3 DNA reads TGTGCCAGCAGCTTAACCGGGGGTAGTGGCTACACCTTC. This translates into CASSLTGGSGYTF. Looking up the rest from reference TRBV5-5 and TRBJ1-2 gives the full variable domain: DAGVTQSPTHLIKTRGQQVTLRCSPISGHKSVSWYQQVLGQGPQFIFQYYEKEERGRGNFPDRFSARQFPNYSSELNVNALLLGDSALYLCASSLTGGSGYTFGSGTRLTVV.

In DNA, the CDR3 is TGTGCCTGGAGGGGAACTAGCGGGAGGGCCTTTGACCTTGGGCAGTATTTT. This gives the protein CAWRGTSGRAFDLGQYF. This chain connects TRBV30 to TRBJ2-3, with TRBD2 identical over 13 bases. CDR1 and CDR2 (germline): GTSNPN, SVGIG (reference sequence). CDR3 length: 17 residues. V shed 3 bases, J shed 11 bases, and the junction held 17 bases outside the gene matches.

For the CDR3, the DNA is TGTGCCAGCAGTTTGGACAGGGTAGCTTTCTTT. It is translated as CASSLDRVAFF. The J gene is TRBJ1-1, the V gene TRBV6-2 or TRBV6-3; 8 bases agree with TRBD1. V gave up 4 bases and J gave up 10 bases; unmatched junction bases: 2. Germline assignment: CDR1 MNHEY and CDR2 SVGEGT. The CDR3 consists of 11 residues.

This rearrangement joins TRBV6-6 to TRBJ1-1; the D gene is possibly TRBD1 (6 bases). This CDR3 has 14 amino acids. CDR1 and CDR2 (germline): MNHNY, SVGAGI (reference sequence). V lost 1 base to trimming and J lost 5 bases, with 11 bases between them. CDR3 nucleotide sequence: TGTGCCAGCAGTTACTACAGGGATGTGACTGAAGCTTTCTTT. Encoded protein: CASSYYRDVTEAFF.

The chain uses TRBV6-5 and TRBJ1-4, with D hard to call. This CDR3 has 15 residues. V lost 0 bases and J 3 bases, leaving 8 bases between the germline ends. Germline-derived CDR1 and CDR2 are MNHEY and SVGAGI. Here the CDR3 DNA reads TGTGCCAGCAGTTACTCGAGTACAGCTAATGAAAAACTGTTTTTT. This translates into CASSYSSTANEKLFF.

The chain is built from TRBV15 and TRBJ1-1; D is ambiguous. This CDR3 is 12 amino acids long. The germline gives CDR1 LNHNV, CDR2 YYDKDF (reference sequence). With 1 base removed from V and 8 bases from J, the gap between germline ends came to 8 bases. The DNA for the CDR3 is TGTGCCACCAGCAGAGCGAGTACCGAAGCTTTCTTT. Residues: CATSRASTEAFF.